Below, 27 T cell receptor beta chains from the same sample are listed, as sequenced in a study of beta chain features in type 1 diabetes listed by TCRdb under 2018. The library was obtained by the immunoSEQ multiplex PCR assay. The entire isolated RNA was reverse transcribed using the High Capacity cDNA Reverse Transcription Kit, and thus expressed TCRB transcripts were sequenced. In its TCRdb copy, this immuneACCESS table keeps in-frame sequences only and misses some clones. Where compared with another copy, unresolved V genes explain less than half of these, and the others have no known cause. The sample data list some 270,000 clones, and roughly 14% of these were observed just once. Around 0.026% of the sample is taken by the ten largest. The sequencing input was naive CD4+ T cells from blood. The intended sense of this specimen's cell subset or site label: true naive CD4+ T cells. These receptors all stem from a woman aged 40 to 50 in good health.

The CDR3 DNA reads as TGTGCCAGCAGTCCCCCGGCCGCGATCGGGCAGCCCCAGCATTTT. Encoded protein: CASSPPAAIGQPQHF. The rearrangement joins TRBV6-7 to TRBJ1-5; D remains ambiguous. TRBV6-7 is filed as an ORF, its function uncertain. Trimming removed 5 bases at V and 7 bases at J, with 18 bases between. The CDR3 sequence is 15 residues long.

This clone was observed a handful of times. The chain carries TRBV10-3 and TRBJ2-3; a weak D match, TRBD2 (6 bases). This CDR3 contains 14 residues. Germline V gene sequence: CDR1 ENHRY, CDR2 SYGVKD. V was pared by 4 bases and J by 2 bases, with 10 bases between. The CDR3 reads CAISGTSHTDTQYF. In DNA form, the CDR3 reads TGTGCCATCAGTGGCACTAGCCACACAGATACGCAGTATTTT.

The chain uses TRBV5-1 and TRBJ1-5; TRBD1 matches at 7 bases. Germline values: CDR1 SGHRS, CDR2 YFSETQ. The CDR3 has 15 amino acids. V gave up 0 bases and J gave up 3 bases; unmatched junction bases: 3. CDR3 protein: CASSLAGQINQPQHF. As DNA, the CDR3 is TGCGCCAGCAGCTTGGCGGGACAGATCAATCAGCCCCAGCATTTT. Combining the CDR3 with reference TRBV5-1 and TRBJ1-5 gives the whole variable domain KAGVTQTPRYLIKTRGQQVTLSCSPISGHRSVSWYQQTPGQGLQFLFEYFSETQRNKGNFPGRFSGRQFSNSRSEMNVSTLELGDSALYLCASSLAGQINQPQHFGDGTRLSIL.

Ten or more counts support this clone. Compared with germline, one end of the junction differs, possibly owing to a read error. The V and J genes are TRBV7-9 and TRBJ2-3, with 10 positions matching TRBD1. Germline V gene sequence: CDR1 SEHNR, CDR2 FQNEAQ (reference sequence). The CDR3 has 12 amino acids. CDR3: CASSLSGQGYVF. CDR3 bases: TGTGCCAGCAGCTTATCGGGACAGGGGTATGTTTTT.

In its sample, this clone was seen a few times. This rearrangement joins TRBV6-5 to TRBJ1-2, with 8 bases that match TRBD1. With V trimmed by 0 bases and J by 4 bases, 4 bases remained unmatched. This CDR3 contains 15 residues. CDR1 MNHEY and CDR2 SVGAGI come from the germline V gene. The CDR3 sequence: CASSYSSTGGYGYTF. As DNA, the CDR3 is TGTGCCAGCAGTTACTCGTCAACAGGGGGCTATGGCTACACCTTC.

This chain uses TRBV28 with TRBJ1-5; 10 positions match TRBD1. The CDR3 runs to 18 residues. V dropped 5 bases and J dropped 2; count of bases not matched to a gene: 12. Germline V gene data show CDR1 as MDHEN and CDR2 as SYDVKM. The CDR3 nucleotides read TGTGCCAGCAGTCTGCCGGGACAGGGGTTAAGGGGCAATCAGCCCCAGCATTTT. It encodes CASSLPGQGLRGNQPQHF.

The chain recombines TRBV2 with TRBJ2-5, with D perhaps TRBD1 (5 bases). The assigned J gene may be wrong: the sequence end matches TRBJ2-7 better. The CDR3 is 14 amino acids. The germline CDR1 and CDR2 sequences are SNHLY and FYNNEI. The CDR3 loop reads CASSEQTVSYEQYF. DNA of the CDR3: TGTGCCAGCAGTGAGCAGACAGTCTCCTACGAGCAGTACTTC.

V and J are TRBV10-3 and TRBJ1-1; D is uncertain. Trimming shortened V by 3 bases and J by 11 bases, and 22 bases separated the two germline ends. CDR1 is ENHRY and CDR2 is SYGVKD in the germline V gene. The CDR3 has 15 residues. CDR3: CAISEKAPNTLRAFF. The CDR3 DNA reads TGTGCCATCAGTGAAAAGGCACCAAATACACTGAGGGCTTTCTTT.

This clone was counted between two and nine times. The chain is built from TRBV5-1 and TRBJ1-1; TRBD1 might be the D (5 bases). Trimming stripped 4 bases from V and 4 bases from J, with 11 bases between. Per germline, CDR1 SGHRS and CDR2 YFSETQ. The CDR3 runs 13 residues. The CDR3: CASSTLGGTEAFF. CDR3 sequence (DNA): TGCGCCAGCAGCACTCTGGGGGGCACTGAAGCTTTCTTT.

The rearrangement uses TRBV11-2 and TRBJ2-5; TRBD1 matches 9 bases. Germline-derived CDR1 and CDR2 are SGHAT and FQNNGV. The CDR3 totals 15 residues. The V segment lost 5 bases and the J segment 4 bases; nucleotides outside the gene matches: 8. CDR3 loop: CASSTRTGESETQYF. In nucleotides, the CDR3 is TGTGCCAGCAGCACCCGGACAGGGGAGTCAGAGACCCAGTACTTC.

The chain has TRBV15 and TRBJ2-7; weak D call: TRBD1 (6 bases). This CDR3 region has 15 residues. The germline CDR1 and CDR2 sequences are LNHNV and YYDKDF (reference sequence). V dropped 0 bases and J dropped 3 bases, with 12 bases sitting between them. The CDR3 DNA reads as TGTGCCACCAGCAGAGATTGGACAGTCCGCTACGAGCAGTACTTC. This translates into CATSRDWTVRYEQYF.

This chain links TRBV5-1 with TRBJ2-7; 14 bases map to TRBD2. The CDR3 has 19 residues. Per the germline V gene, CDR1 is SGHRS and CDR2 is YFSETQ. V lost 0 bases to trimming and J lost 4 bases; unmatched junction nucleotides: 12. CDR3: CASSLEGLAGAFLGYEQYF. CDR3 nucleotide sequence: TGCGCCAGCAGCTTGGAGGGACTAGCGGGGGCCTTTTTGGGGTACGAGCAGTACTTC. Drawing the rest from reference TRBV5-1 and TRBJ2-7, the complete variable domain is KAGVTQTPRYLIKTRGQQVTLSCSPISGHRSVSWYQQTPGQGLQFLFEYFSETQRNKGNFPGRFSGRQFSNSRSEMNVSTLELGDSALYLCASSLEGLAGAFLGYEQYFGPGTRLTVT.

This clone was detected a few times. CDR3 coding DNA: TGTGCCAGCAGTTTAACAGGGCTGACCGTCTCTGGGGCCAACGTCCTGACTTTC. Translation gives CASSLTGLTVSGANVLTF. The J gene is TRBJ2-6, the V gene TRBV27; D might be TRBD1 (6 bases). CDR1 is MNHEY, CDR2 SMNVEV, per germline (reference sequence). This CDR3 has 18 amino acids. Trimming removed 2 bases at V and 0 bases at J, with 14 bases between.

The V gene is TRBV6-5, the J gene TRBJ2-5; possible D gene TRBD2, 5 bases. The CDR3 covers 14 residues. V lost 7 bases and J lost 0, with 12 bases in between. The V gene's germline CDR1 is MNHEY and CDR2 SVGAGI. The CDR3 nucleotides are TGTGCCAGCACCTTCGCGGGTGACCAAGAGACCCAGTACTTC. Its protein is CASTFAGDQETQYF.

This clone was detected many times. The rearrangement joins TRBV7-2 to TRBJ2-4, with a weak D call TRBD2 (5 bases). This CDR3 has 13 amino acids. V gave up 6 bases and J gave up 8 bases, with 14 bases separating them. Germline V CDR1 and CDR2: SGHTA, FQGNSA. Here the CDR3 DNA reads TGTGCCAGCAGTGAGGACCGAGCGGACATTCAGTACTTC. As protein: CASSEDRADIQYF. Supplemented by reference TRBV7-2 and TRBJ2-4, the full variable domain reads GAGVSQSPSNKVTEKGKDVELRCDPISGHTALYWYRQSLGQGLEFLIYFQGNSAPDKSGLPSDRFSAERTGGSVSTLTIQRTQQEDSAVYLCASSEDRADIQYFGAGTRLSVL.

The genes are TRBV2 and TRBJ2-7; 7 bases are shared with TRBD1. Per germline, CDR1 SNHLY and CDR2 FYNNEI. The CDR3 extends over 12 amino acids. Unmatched junction bases numbered 9, after V lost 4 bases and J lost 12 bases. CDR3 DNA: TGTGCCAGCAGTGGGGACAGAGTCACTGGGTACTTC. The encoded protein is CASSGDRVTGYF.

This chain uses TRBV7-2 with TRBJ1-2; tentative D call: TRBD1 (5 bases). Trimming took off 0 bases at V and 8 bases at J, with 10 bases between the two ends. The CDR3 is made up of 13 amino acids. From germline, CDR1 is SGHTA and CDR2 FQGNSA. CDR3 region: CASSLARDEGYTF. The CDR3 DNA sequence: TGTGCCAGCAGCTTAGCGCGGGACGAGGGCTACACCTTC.

In this sample, this clone turned up a few times. The chain has TRBV5-4 and TRBJ2-3; 9 bases are a match to TRBD1. Trimming removed 3 bases from V and 4 bases from J; junction bases left unmatched: 12. CDR3 size: 17 residues. Germline CDR1 SGHNT, CDR2 YYREEE (reference sequence). The CDR3 is CASSSKMGQGRADTQYF. The CDR3 DNA sequence: TGTGCCAGCAGCTCCAAGATGGGACAGGGCCGTGCAGATACGCAGTATTTT.

The CDR3 spells CATSRKMGGGVYNSPLHF. The CDR3 DNA reads TGTGCCACCAGCAGGAAGATGGGAGGAGGGGTCTATAATTCACCCCTCCACTTT. The chain is built from TRBV15 and TRBJ1-6; possible D gene TRBD1, 5 bases. CDR3 length equals 18 residues. The ends were cut back, 3 bases at V and 3 bases at J, with 18 bases in the middle. Germline V gives CDR1 LNHNV, CDR2 YYDKDF (reference sequence).

J is TRBJ2-1 and V is TRBV7-9; 8 bases are shared with TRBD1. The trim removed 5 bases at V and 3 bases at J, leaving 6 bases unmatched. Germline V gene lookup returns CDR1 SEHNR and CDR2 FQNEAQ (reference sequence). This CDR3 is built from 15 residues. Here the CDR3 reads CASSARTGHYNEQFF. In DNA form, the CDR3 reads TGTGCCAGCAGCGCTCGGACAGGGCACTACAATGAGCAGTTCTTC.

This clone was seen more than once but under ten times. The V and J genes are TRBV7-2 and TRBJ2-3; D is possibly TRBD2 (5 bases). This CDR3 is built from 13 residues. Trimming left V 4 bases short and J 2 bases short, with 7 bases between. Germline V gives CDR1 SGHTA, CDR2 FQGNSA. The chain's CDR3 is CASSSSYTDTQYF. In DNA, the CDR3 is TGTGCCAGCAGCTCTAGCTACACAGATACGCAGTATTTT. The variable domain in full, completed from reference TRBV7-2 and TRBJ2-3, reads GAGVSQSPSNKVTEKGKDVELRCDPISGHTALYWYRQSLGQGLEFLIYFQGNSAPDKSGLPSDRFSAERTGGSVSTLTIQRTQQEDSAVYLCASSSSYTDTQYFGPGTRLTVL.

The V call is TRBV25-1, the J call TRBJ1-5, with D maybe TRBD1 (6 bases). Germline V gene data show CDR1 as MGHDK and CDR2 as SYGVNS. The CDR3 has 14 amino acids. V lost 4 bases and J lost 3, with 10 bases in between. CDR3 sequence: CASSAQGLNQPQHF. The CDR3 nucleotides are TGTGCCAGCAGTGCACAGGGTCTCAATCAGCCCCAGCATTTT.

This clone was seen more than once but under ten times. V gene TRBV7-9 combines with J gene TRBJ2-5; 8 bases line up with TRBD2. The trim removed 1 base at V and 6 bases at J, leaving 4 bases unmatched. The CDR3 is 14 residues long. CDR1 is SEHNR, CDR2 FQNEAQ, per germline (reference sequence). The CDR3 here is CASSLGAGGQTQYF. The CDR3 nucleotides read TGTGCCAGCAGCTTAGGGGCGGGAGGACAGACCCAGTACTTC.

This clone was recorded a few times. The gene calls are TRBV2 and TRBJ2-2, with TRBD1 identical over 7 bases. The CDR3 runs to 16 residues. With 4 bases clipped from V and 2 bases from J, the junction kept 7 bases outside the gene matches. Germline V gives CDR1 SNHLY, CDR2 FYNNEI. The CDR3 sequence: CASSAHNRGNTGELFF. CDR3 sequence (DNA): TGTGCCAGCAGTGCTCATAACAGGGGTAACACCGGGGAGCTGTTTTTT.

V gene TRBV9 combines with J gene TRBJ2-6; the match to TRBD1 covers 9 bases. Germline assignment: CDR1 SGDLS and CDR2 YYNGEE. Trimming took 4 bases from V and 2 from J; bases not matched to a gene: 4. CDR3 length equals 16 residues. CDR3 protein: CASSTQGATGANVLTF. The CDR3 nucleotides are TGTGCCAGCAGCACACAGGGGGCTACTGGGGCCAACGTCCTGACTTTC.

The sample holds a few counts of this clone. The V and J genes are TRBV18 and TRBJ1-1; D unclear. The CDR3 runs to 16 residues. V was clipped by 3 bases and J by 0 bases, with 14 bases between them. CDR1 KGHSH and CDR2 LQKENI come from the germline V gene. The DNA for the CDR3 is TGTGCCAGCTCACCGATAGCACGTCAGCTGAACACTGAAGCTTTCTTT. Translated, it gives CASSPIARQLNTEAFF.

This clone was counted between two and nine times. The genes are TRBV9 and TRBJ2-1; TRBD2 agrees at 11 bases. V lost 0 bases, J lost 10 bases, and 12 bases stayed unmatched. The germline V gene encodes CDR1 SGDLS and CDR2 YYNGEE. The CDR3 runs to 17 residues. This CDR3 is CASSVGLAGSGGVEQFF. The CDR3 coding sequence is TGTGCCAGCAGCGTAGGACTAGCGGGGTCTGGGGGCGTCGAGCAGTTCTTC.